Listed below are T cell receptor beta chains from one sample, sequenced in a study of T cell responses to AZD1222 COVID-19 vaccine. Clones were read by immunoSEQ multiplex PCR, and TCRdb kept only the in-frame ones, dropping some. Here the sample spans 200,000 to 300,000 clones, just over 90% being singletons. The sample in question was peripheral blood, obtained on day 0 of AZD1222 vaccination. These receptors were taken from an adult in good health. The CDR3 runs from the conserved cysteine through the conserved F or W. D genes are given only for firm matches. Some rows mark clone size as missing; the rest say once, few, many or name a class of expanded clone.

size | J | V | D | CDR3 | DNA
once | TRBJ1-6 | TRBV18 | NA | CASSARGGVGNSPLHF | TGTGCCAGCTCCGCCCGGGGCGGCGTCGGTAATTCACCCCTCCACTTT
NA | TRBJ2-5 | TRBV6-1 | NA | CASSDGWGGAGETQYF | TGTGCCAGCAGTGACGGATGGGGGGGGGCAGGGGAGACCCAGTACTTC
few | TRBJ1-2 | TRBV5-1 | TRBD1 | CASGEGQGYGYTF | TGCGCCAGCGGCGAGGGACAGGGCTATGGCTACACCTTC
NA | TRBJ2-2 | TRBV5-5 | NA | CASSLFQGGTGELFF | TGTGCCAGCAGCTTGTTCCAAGGGGGGACCGGGGAGCTGTTTTTT
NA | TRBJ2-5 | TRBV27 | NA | CASSAEGRTWWAQYF | TGTGCCAGCAGTGCAGAGGGACGGACCTGGTGGGCCCAGTACTTC
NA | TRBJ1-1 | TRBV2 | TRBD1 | CASRSTGDSGEAFF | TGTGCCAGCAGGTCGACAGGGGATTCGGGTGAAGCTTTCTTT
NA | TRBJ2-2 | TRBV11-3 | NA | CASSLNGAGTGELFF | TGTGCCAGCAGCTTAAACGGGGCTGGCACCGGGGAGCTGTTTTTT
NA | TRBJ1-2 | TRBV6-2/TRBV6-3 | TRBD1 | CASSPGTDYGYTF | TGTGCCAGCAGTCCAGGGACAGACTATGGCTACACCTTC
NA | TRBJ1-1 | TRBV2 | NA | CASSSGAGEAFF | TGTGCCAGCAGTTCAGGGGCGGGTGAAGCTTTCTTT
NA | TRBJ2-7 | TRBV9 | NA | CASSVGFSSYEQYF | TGTGCCAGCAGCGTAGGATTCAGCTCCTACGAGCAGTACTTC
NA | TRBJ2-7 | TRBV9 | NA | CASSPSPTPYEQYF | TGTGCCAGCTCCCCCTCACCAACCCCTTACGAGCAGTACTTC
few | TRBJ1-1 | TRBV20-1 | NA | CSASVREEAFF | TGCAGTGCTAGCGTCCGGGAGGAAGCTTTCTTT
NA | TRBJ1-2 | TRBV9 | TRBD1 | CASSPLGQGDYGYTF | TGTGCCAGCAGCCCCCTGGGACAGGGTGACTATGGCTACACCTTC
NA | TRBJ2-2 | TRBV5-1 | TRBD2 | CASSLGAHSGDTGELFF | TGCGCCAGCAGCTTGGGGGCTCATAGCGGGGACACCGGGGAGCTGTTTTTT
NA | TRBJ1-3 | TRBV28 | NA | CASKTGRNTIYF | TGTGCCAGCAAGACGGGGCGGAACACCATATATTTT
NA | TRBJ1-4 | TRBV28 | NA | CASTRAGLSNEKLFF | TGTGCCAGTACTAGAGCGGGACTGAGTAATGAAAAACTGTTTTTT
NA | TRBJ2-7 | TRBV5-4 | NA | CASSPEGRYEQYF | TGTGCCAGCAGCCCTGAGGGTCGCTACGAGCAGTACTTC
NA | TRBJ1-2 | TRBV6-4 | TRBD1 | CASRENRGGGYTF | TGTGCCAGCAGAGAAAACAGGGGTGGTGGCTACACCTTC
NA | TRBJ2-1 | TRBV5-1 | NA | CASSYGSPGNEQFF | TGCGCCAGCAGCTACGGGTCACCGGGCAATGAGCAGTTCTTC
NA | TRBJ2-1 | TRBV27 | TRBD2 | CASSPSRGSSATHNEQFF | TGTGCCAGCAGTCCCTCGCGGGGGTCAAGCGCAACCCACAATGAGCAGTTCTTC
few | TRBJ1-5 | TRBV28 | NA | CASSKTRASNQPQHF | TGTGCCAGCAGCAAAACCAGGGCTAGCAATCAGCCCCAGCATTTT
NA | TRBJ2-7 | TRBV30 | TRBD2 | CAWSMRERTYEQYF | TGTGCCTGGAGTATGCGGGAGAGGACTTACGAGCAGTACTTC
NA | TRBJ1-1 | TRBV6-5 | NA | CASSGTMNTEAFF | TGTGCCAGCTCCGGGACAATGAACACTGAAGCTTTCTTT
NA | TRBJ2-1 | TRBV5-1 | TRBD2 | CASSLTLAGVYNEQFF | TGCGCCAGCAGCTTGACACTAGCGGGAGTGTACAATGAGCAGTTCTTC
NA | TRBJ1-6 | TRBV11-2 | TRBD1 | CASSLDGQGANSPLHF | TGTGCCAGCAGCTTAGATGGACAGGGGGCGAATTCACCCCTCCACTTT
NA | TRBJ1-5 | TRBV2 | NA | CASKRGGSNQPQHF | TGTGCCAGCAAAAGGGGGGGTAGCAATCAGCCCCAGCATTTT
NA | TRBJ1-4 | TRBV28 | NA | CAVLQGLGNEKLFF | TGTGCCGTTTTACAGGGTCTGGGTAATGAAAAACTGTTTTTT
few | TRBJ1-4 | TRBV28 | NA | CASRGPNEKLFF | TGTGCCAGCAGAGGGCCTAATGAAAAACTGTTTTTT
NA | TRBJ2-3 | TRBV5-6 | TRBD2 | CASSLMSGGASDTQYF | TGTGCCAGCAGCTTGATGAGCGGGGGGGCATCAGATACGCAGTATTTT
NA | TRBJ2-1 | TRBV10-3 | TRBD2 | CAISGKAGIYNEQFF | TGTGCCATCAGTGGAAAAGCGGGGATCTACAATGAGCAGTTCTTC
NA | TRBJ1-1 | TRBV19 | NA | CASSMGVRTEAFF | TGTGCCAGTAGTATGGGGGTTCGCACTGAAGCTTTCTTT
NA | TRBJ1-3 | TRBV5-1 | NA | CASSSGGSGNTIYF | TGCGCCAGCAGCAGTGGGGGCTCTGGAAACACCATATATTTT
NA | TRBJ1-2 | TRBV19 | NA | CASSMVGNYGYTF | TGTGCCAGTAGTATGGTGGGAAACTATGGCTACACCTTC
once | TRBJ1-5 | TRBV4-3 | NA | CASSQGTEKPQHF | TGCGCCAGCAGCCAAGGGACGGAAAAGCCCCAGCATTTT
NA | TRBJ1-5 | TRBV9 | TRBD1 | CASSAGGTGNQPQHF | TGTGCCAGCAGCGCCGGCGGGACAGGGAATCAGCCCCAGCATTTT
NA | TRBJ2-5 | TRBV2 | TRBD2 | CASSLAGGIDQETQYF | TGTGCCAGCAGTTTAGCGGGGGGCATAGATCAAGAGACCCAGTACTTC
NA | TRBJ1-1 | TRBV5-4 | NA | CASSGGSGTEAFF | TGTGCCAGCAGTGGAGGAAGTGGCACTGAAGCTTTCTTT
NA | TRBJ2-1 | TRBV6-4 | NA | CASSEIKTGTWGEQFF | TGTGCCAGCAGCGAAATCAAAACAGGAACGTGGGGTGAGCAGTTCTTC
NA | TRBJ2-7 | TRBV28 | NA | CASSPLFLGEQYF | TGTGCCAGCAGCCCTTTATTCCTTGGCGAGCAGTACTTC
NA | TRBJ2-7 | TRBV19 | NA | CASSAGPTYEQYF | TGTGCCAGTAGTGCAGGTCCTACCTACGAGCAGTACTTC
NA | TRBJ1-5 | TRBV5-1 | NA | CASSLAGQGMGQPQHF | TGCGCCAGCAGCTTGGCCGGGCAGGGGATGGGGCAGCCCCAGCATTTT
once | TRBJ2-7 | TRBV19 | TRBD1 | CASSSGQGYEQYF | TGTGCCAGTAGTTCCGGACAGGGCTACGAGCAGTACTTC
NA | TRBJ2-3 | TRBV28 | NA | CASSLADTQYF | TGTGCCAGCAGTCTAGCAGATACGCAGTATTTT
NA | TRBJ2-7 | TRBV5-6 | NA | CASTLGGYYEQYF | TGTGCCAGCACCTTAGGCGGATACTACGAGCAGTACTTC
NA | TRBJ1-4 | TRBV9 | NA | CASSEGLMTNEKLFF | TGTGCCAGCAGCGAGGGGTTAATGACTAATGAAAAACTGTTTTTT
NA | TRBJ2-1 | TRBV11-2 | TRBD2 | CASSLGPSGNEQFF | TGTGCCAGCAGCTTAGGCCCTAGCGGTAATGAGCAGTTCTTC
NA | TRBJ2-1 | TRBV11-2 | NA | CASSLGSGSNEQFF | TGTGCCAGCAGCTTAGGCAGCGGGTCGAATGAGCAGTTCTTC
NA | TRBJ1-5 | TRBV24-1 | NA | CATSDPGAGPQHF | TGTGCCACCAGTGATCCGGGCGCAGGGCCCCAGCATTTT